One and the same sample provided the 19 T cell receptor beta chains below, sequenced in a study of radiation and T cells in renal cell carcinoma. As for time point: baseline pretreatment blood. Described treatment: 15 Gy SBRT to primary tumor, nephrectomy 4 weeks later. The protocol was immunoSEQ multiplex PCR, while the TCRdb copy is restricted to in-frame clones and leaves out a portion. The table includes approximately 110,000 clones, approximately 82% detected once. The sample consisted of blood, taken from a patient whose treatment included radiotherapy and nephrectomy. These receptors all come from a woman in her sixties with renal cell carcinoma.

J is TRBJ2-5 and V is TRBV9, with D possibly being TRBD1 (6 bases). The CDR3 covers 15 residues. Germline V gene data show CDR1 as SGDLS and CDR2 as YYNGEE. V was shortened by 0 bases and J by 2 bases, with 11 bases between the two germline ends. DNA for the CDR3: TGTGCCAGCAGCGTAGTCGGGACATCTCAAGAGACCCAGTACTTC. Its translation: CASSVVGTSQETQYF.

The V and J genes are TRBV6-5 and TRBJ2-5; D not certain. The CDR3 is 13 amino acids. V was shortened by 4 bases and J by 4 bases, with 10 bases between the two germline ends. Germline V gene sequence: CDR1 MNHEY, CDR2 SVGAGI. CDR3 sequence: CASSLEDRETQYF. The DNA for the CDR3 is TGTGCCAGCAGTTTGGAAGATAGAGAGACCCAGTACTTC.

This chain joins TRBV9 and TRBJ2-7, with TRBD2 matching over 11 bases. CDR3 length: 15 residues. Germline CDR1 reads SGDLS; CDR2 reads YYNGEE. Trimming took 3 bases from V and 3 from J; bases not matched to a gene: 5. The chain's CDR3 is CASSGGLAVNYEQYF. CDR3 bases: TGTGCCAGCAGCGGGGGACTAGCGGTTAACTACGAGCAGTACTTC.

The chain uses TRBV19 and TRBJ1-5; 7 nucleotides match TRBD1. The germline V gene encodes CDR1 LNHDA and CDR2 SQIVND (reference sequence). The CDR3 length is 14 residues. Losses at the gene ends were 6 bases for V and 3 bases for J; bases not matched to a gene: 5. The CDR3 is CASRNRGANQPQHF. Here the CDR3 DNA reads TGTGCCAGTAGGAACAGGGGTGCCAATCAGCCCCAGCATTTT.

The chain couples TRBV6-5 to TRBJ2-7; the D is unclear. The CDR3 contains 13 residues. Germline CDR1 is MNHEY and CDR2 is SVGAGI. V was pared by 5 bases and J by 4 bases, with 12 bases between. CDR3 sequence (DNA): TGTGCCAGCAGTCAAGGAGATGTTTACGAGCAGTACTTC. Protein sequence: CASSQGDVYEQYF.

This clone has just one count. The chain combines TRBV27 with TRBJ2-5; D unclear. The CDR3 is 17 amino acids. Trimming removed 4 bases at V and 4 bases at J, with 22 bases between. Germline CDR1 MNHEY, CDR2 SMNVEV (reference sequence). CDR3 in DNA: TGTGCCAGCAGTTCGAATTTAGGTTTACCATGGGGAGAGACCCAGTACTTC. Amino acids: CASSSNLGLPWGETQYF.

The gene calls are TRBV4-3 and TRBJ1-4; D might be TRBD1 (6 bases). V gave up 0 bases and J gave up 8 bases, with 13 bases separating them. In germline, CDR1 is LGHNA, CDR2 YSLEER. This CDR3 has 15 amino acids. DNA of the CDR3: TGCGCCAGCAGCCAAGATACAGGGCTGGGCGAAAAACTGTTTTTT. Protein: CASSQDTGLGEKLFF.

J is TRBJ1-3 and V is TRBV2; 9 bases fit TRBD1. Losses at the gene ends were 3 bases for V and 4 bases for J; bases not matched to a gene: 7. The CDR3 loop spans 16 amino acids. CDR1 and CDR2 from the germline V gene are SNHLY and FYNNEI. CDR3 in DNA: TGTGCCAGCAGTGAGCCAGGGACAGGGTACGGAAACACCATATATTTT. Amino acids: CASSEPGTGYGNTIYF.

This chain links TRBV5-1 with TRBJ2-5; 7 bases map to TRBD2. The CDR3 sequence is 16 residues long. From germline, CDR1 is SGHRS and CDR2 YFSETQ. V shed 4 bases and J 4 bases; nucleotides not matched to a gene: 13. CDR3 sequence (DNA): TGCGCCAGCAGCCTGGAGGAGGGGAGGGGTGGAGAGACCCAGTACTTC. It specifies CASSLEEGRGGETQYF.

Only a few counts were recorded for this clone. The chain is built from TRBV20-1 and TRBJ2-5; TRBD1 is a possible D gene (5 bases). CDR1 and CDR2 (germline): DFQATT, SNEGSKA (reference sequence). The CDR3 is 11 amino acids. The germline V and J ends were trimmed by 6 bases and 8 bases, with 13 bases remaining between them. In nucleotides, the CDR3 is TGCAGTGCATCTGCAGGGCCCACCCAGTACTTC. This encodes CSASAGPTQYF.

V is TRBV5-4 and J is TRBJ1-2, with D perhaps matching TRBD1 (6 bases). CDR3 length: 15 amino acids. The germline CDR1 and CDR2 sequences are SGHNT and YYREEE (reference sequence). Trimming removed 1 base from V and 0 bases from J, with 10 bases in between. CDR3 coding DNA: TGTGCCAGCAGCTTGAGACAGGCAACTAACTATGGCTACACCTTC. Translating it yields CASSLRQATNYGYTF.

The rearrangement joins TRBV9 to TRBJ2-5; 10 bases line up with TRBD1. Unmatched junction bases numbered 16, after V lost 4 bases and J lost 4 bases. Germline V gene sequence: CDR1 SGDLS, CDR2 YYNGEE. The CDR3 runs 18 residues. This chain's CDR3 is CASSSAGQGYWGRETQYF. The CDR3 nucleotides are TGTGCCAGCAGCTCGGCGGGACAGGGGTATTGGGGGAGAGAGACCCAGTACTTC.

This chain uses TRBV4-3 with TRBJ2-6; no reliable D call. V gave up 0 bases and J gave up 0 bases, with 18 bases separating them. The germline gives CDR1 LGHNA, CDR2 YSLEER. This CDR3 is 20 amino acids long. CDR3 sequence (DNA): TGCGCCAGCAGCCAAGATTGGGGTGTCAGGATGAGCTCTGGGGCCAACGTCCTGACTTTC. This translates into CASSQDWGVRMSSGANVLTF.

The V gene is TRBV5-4, the J gene TRBJ2-7; 7 bases are a match to TRBD2. The junction had 9 bases not matched to a gene; V was cut back by 4 bases and J by 2 bases. The CDR3 has 15 amino acids. Looked up from germline, CDR1 is SGHNT and CDR2 is YYREEE (reference sequence). As DNA, the CDR3 is TGTGCCAGCAGCCGTGACGGGGGGATCGCCTACGAGCAGTACTTC. Residues: CASSRDGGIAYEQYF. Combining the CDR3 with reference TRBV5-4 and TRBJ2-7 gives the whole variable domain ETGVTQSPTHLIKTRGQQVTLRCSSQSGHNTVSWYQQALGQGPQFIFQYYREEENGRGNFPPRFSGLQFPNYSSELNVNALELDDSALYLCASSRDGGIAYEQYFGPGTRLTVT.

The chain's CDR3 is CAIAPGTNEKLFF. The CDR3 nucleotides are TGTGCCATCGCCCCCGGTACTAATGAAAAACTGTTTTTT. The chain carries TRBV10-3 and TRBJ1-4, with unresolved D. CDR3 length: 13 residues. Germline CDR1 and CDR2: ENHRY and SYGVKD. Trimming took 8 bases from V and 2 from J, leaving 9 bases between them.

J is TRBJ2-2 and V is TRBV29-1, with a tentative D call TRBD1 (6 bases). CDR3 length equals 14 residues. V was cut by 5 bases and J by 0 bases, with 10 bases left in between. Germline assignment: CDR1 SQVTM and CDR2 ANQGSEA. Here the CDR3 reads CSVTGTPNTGELFF. CDR3 coding DNA: TGCAGCGTTACCGGGACACCGAACACCGGGGAGCTGTTTTTT.

This chain uses TRBV9 with TRBJ2-2; D tentatively reads TRBD1 or TRBD2 (5 bases each). The germline V and J ends were trimmed by 0 bases and 1 base, with 16 bases remaining between them. The germline V gene has CDR1 SGDLS and CDR2 YYNGEE. This CDR3 is built from 18 residues. The CDR3 bases are TGTGCCAGCAGCGTAGATTCGAGGGGACCAGAGAACACCGGGGAGCTGTTTTTT. This sequence encodes CASSVDSRGPENTGELFF.

The CDR3 DNA sequence: TGTGCCAGCAGTGAACCCGGACGCTCGAACGAAAAACTGTTTTTT. Translated: CASSEPGRSNEKLFF. The chain joins TRBV25-1 to TRBJ1-4; D ambiguous. This CDR3 spans 15 amino acids. Deletions cut 2 bases from V and 8 bases from J, with 15 bases between. Per the germline V gene, CDR1 is MGHDK and CDR2 is SYGVNS.

This chain uses TRBV10-3 with TRBJ2-1, with D perhaps TRBD2 (6 bases). The CDR3 spans 12 residues. V dropped 6 bases and J dropped 10 bases, with 13 bases sitting between them. Germline assignment: CDR1 ENHRY and CDR2 SYGVKD. The CDR3 region is CAIRGEEYEQFF. In DNA, the CDR3 is TGTGCCATCAGGGGGGAGGAGTACGAGCAGTTCTTC.